Described below is a single T cell receptor (beta chain) sequence and its context. Participants were aged about 18 to 90 years, lived in around 25 US areas, and enrolled virtually. Which cohort a participant joined came from the clinical history participants gave. This specimen belongs to a study of blood T cell repertoires in COVID-19. The repertoire was sequenced with immunoSEQ multiplex PCR; TCRdb's copy has only in-frame clones and lacks some. This table has 200,000 to 250,000 clones, 70% to 90% appearing once. The material sequenced was PBMCs or T cells enriched from blood (not recorded which). The receptor was derived from a man in his thirties or forties who had recovered from COVID-19.

In nucleotides, the CDR3 is TGTGCCAGCAGCCTAGGCGGGGGGGGCAATGAGCAGTTCTTC. Residues: CASSLGGGGNEQFF. The rearrangement links TRBV7-2 to TRBJ2-1; 9 bases are shared with TRBD2. This CDR3 is built from 14 residues. Trimming at V came to 5 bases and at J to 6 bases, leaving 5 bases not matched to a gene. Germline CDR1 and CDR2: SGHTA and FQGNSA.